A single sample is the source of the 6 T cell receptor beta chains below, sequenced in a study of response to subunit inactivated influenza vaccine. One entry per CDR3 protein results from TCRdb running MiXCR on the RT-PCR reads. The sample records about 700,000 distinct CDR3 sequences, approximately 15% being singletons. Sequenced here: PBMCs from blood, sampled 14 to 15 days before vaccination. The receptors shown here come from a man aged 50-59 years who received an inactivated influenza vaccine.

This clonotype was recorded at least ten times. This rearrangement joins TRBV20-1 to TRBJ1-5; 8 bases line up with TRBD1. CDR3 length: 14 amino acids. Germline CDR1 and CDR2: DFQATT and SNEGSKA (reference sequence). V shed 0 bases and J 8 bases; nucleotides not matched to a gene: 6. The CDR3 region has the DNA TGCAGTGCTAGAGAGTGGACAGGGAGAGAGCCCCAGCATTTT. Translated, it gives CSAREWTGREPQHF.

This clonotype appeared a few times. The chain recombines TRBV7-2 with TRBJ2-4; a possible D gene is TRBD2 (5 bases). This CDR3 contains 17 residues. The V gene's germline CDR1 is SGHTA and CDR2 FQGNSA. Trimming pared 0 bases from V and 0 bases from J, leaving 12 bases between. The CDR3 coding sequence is TGTGCCAGCAGCTTAGCAGGAGGCCTTCTAGCCAAAAACATTCAGTACTTC. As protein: CASSLAGGLLAKNIQYF.

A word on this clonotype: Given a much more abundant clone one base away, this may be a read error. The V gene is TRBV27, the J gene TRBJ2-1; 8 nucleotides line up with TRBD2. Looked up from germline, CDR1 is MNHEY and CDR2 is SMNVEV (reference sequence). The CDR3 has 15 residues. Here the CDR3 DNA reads TGTGCCAGCAGTTTTGCGGGGGGTTTCTACGATGAGCAGTTCTTC. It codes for CASSFAGGFYDEQFF.

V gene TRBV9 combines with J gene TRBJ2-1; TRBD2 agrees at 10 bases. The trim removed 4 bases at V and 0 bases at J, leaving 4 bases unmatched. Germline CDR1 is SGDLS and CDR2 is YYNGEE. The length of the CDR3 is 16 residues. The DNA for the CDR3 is TGTGCCAGCAGCACTAGCGGGGCCAGCTCCTACAATGAGCAGTTCTTC. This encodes CASSTSGASSYNEQFF. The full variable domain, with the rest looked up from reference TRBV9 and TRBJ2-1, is DSGVTQTPKHLITATGQRVTLRCSPRSGDLSVYWYQQSLDQGLQFLIQYYNGEERAKGNILERFSAQQFPDLHSELNLSSLELGDSALYFCASSTSGASSYNEQFFGPGTRLTVL.

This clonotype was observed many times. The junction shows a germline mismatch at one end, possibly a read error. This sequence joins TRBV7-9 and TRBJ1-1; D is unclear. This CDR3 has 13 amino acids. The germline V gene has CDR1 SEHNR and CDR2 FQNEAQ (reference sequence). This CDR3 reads CASSSRQDTEAFF. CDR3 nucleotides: TGCGCCAGCAGCAGCCGGCAAGACACTGAAGCTTTCTTT.

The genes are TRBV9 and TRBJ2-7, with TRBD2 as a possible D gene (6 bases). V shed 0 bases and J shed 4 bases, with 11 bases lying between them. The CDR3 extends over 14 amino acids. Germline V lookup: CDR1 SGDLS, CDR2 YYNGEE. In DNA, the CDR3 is TGTGCCAGCAGCGTAGGGTGGGAGGAATACGAGCAGTACTTC. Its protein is CASSVGWEEYEQYF.